This TCR beta chain was sequenced in a study of cytomegalovirus exposure and HLA in healthy donors. Whole-study results and caveats: Cytomegalovirus-associated status was assigned to roughly 160 TCR beta chains. HLA alleles were associated with 16,951 TCR beta sequences in a later analysis at 0.05 false discovery rate. A previous analysis found most TCR beta V segments productive roughly 87% or roughly 30% of the time. V- and J-gene trimming of TCR beta was linked (in a later analysis) to a missense DCLRE1C variant.

Use of 60 Vbeta and 13 Jbeta primers characterized the PCR. TCRdb keeps only in-frame clones here, not all; method: immunoSEQ multiplex PCR. The sample carries just over 200,000 clones, more than 60% recorded once. About this clone: Its specificity is unknown.

There are 15 residues in the CDR3. Germline CDR1 is MNHNS and CDR2 is SASEGT. Trimming left V 2 bases short and J 2 bases short, with 12 bases between. The chain couples TRBV6-1 to TRBJ2-5; D unclear. The clonotype originates from a man aged 45 to 65 in good health and CMV-seronegative. Material: PBMCs. The CDR3 nucleotides are TGTGCCAGCAGTGAATTCTCCACCAGTCAAGAGACCCAGTACTTC. This translates into CASSEFSTSQETQYF.